Listed below are T cell receptor beta chains from one sample, sequenced in a study of monozygotic twins with inflammatory bowel disease. TCRdb reprocessed the 5' RACE reads and keeps a single row for each CDR3 protein, giving no DNA. Its clone listing holds some 400,000 distinct CDR3 sequences. The specimen was blood. Receptors were obtained from a human donor with ulcerative colitis or Crohn's disease, or a healthy co-twin of an affected twin (not recorded which). The CDR3 runs from the conserved cysteine through the conserved F or W.

V gene	J gene	CDR3 protein
TRBV7-8	TRBJ2-1	CASSRLAGGLSLEQFF
TRBV12-5	TRBJ2-2	CASTDRGNTGELFF
TRBV27	TRBJ1-6	CASSLISPYNSPLHF
TRBV30	TRBJ1-1	CAWSTPGQRNTEAFF
TRBV12-3/TRBV12-4	TRBJ2-1	CASSFRRGGTYNEQFF
TRBV2	TRBJ2-1	CASSGLQEVREQFF
TRBV3-1	TRBJ2-2	CASIAQGPGELFF
TRBV6-2/TRBV6-3	TRBJ2-7	CASSPREGVTTYEQYF
TRBV20-1	TRBJ1-4	CSKTGSGEKLFF
TRBV5-4	TRBJ2-7	CATTPGGQGAWEQYF
TRBV10-3	TRBJ2-5	CAISEMGKETQYF
TRBV7-9	TRBJ1-1	CASGLPTGASFEAFF
TRBV11-2	TRBJ1-1	CASSQQGVWSEAFF
TRBV6-1	TRBJ1-1	CASSRIQGGTEAFF
TRBV20-1	TRBJ1-1	CSPSEGYTEAFF
TRBV5-1	TRBJ2-7	CASSLVWGQPEQYF
TRBV9	TRBJ2-2	CASSVEGNSNTGELFF
TRBV12-5	TRBJ1-1	CASGYEGMNTEAFF
TRBV6-1	TRBJ2-1	CASRWGLAPPDEQFF
TRBV7-3	TRBJ1-5	CASSLAGQGYSNQPQHF
TRBV14	TRBJ2-7	CASSPTSGPTYEQYF
TRBV4-1	TRBJ2-3	CASSLVGDGTQYF
TRBV9	TRBJ2-5	CASSETALGAQYF
TRBV7-2	TRBJ1-2	CASSQNRGGDGYTF
TRBV4-2	TRBJ2-1	CASSPLSSSSYNEQFF
TRBV10-3	TRBJ2-2	CAITPGARSGELFF
TRBV7-6	TRBJ1-1	CASSPYGGNTEAFF
TRBV5-1	TRBJ2-1	CASSGGLYNEQFF
TRBV5-1	TRBJ1-2	CASSLETVNYGYTF
TRBV7-2	TRBJ1-2	CASSLGGSGGYTF
TRBV5-5	TRBJ1-2	CASSLPGGDYGYTF
TRBV28	TRBJ2-1	CASSFGGIRNNEQFF
TRBV27	TRBJ1-5	CASASTGEQPQHF
TRBV29-1	TRBJ2-1	CSVLGTSGGSREQFF
TRBV7-2	TRBJ1-1	CASSEPGRHNTEAFF
TRBV4-1	TRBJ1-3	CASSQAVFSGNTIYF
TRBV12-3/TRBV12-4	TRBJ2-2	CASSLGGSVAGELFF
TRBV10-3	TRBJ2-1	CAISESGGLAGGGEQFF
TRBV7-2	TRBJ2-5	CASSFSRGSQETQYF
TRBV6-2/TRBV6-3	TRBJ1-6	CASSYLLAGGDRRGGSPLHF
TRBV6-5	TRBJ2-7	CASSYSSPRTGTVYEQYF
TRBV12-3/TRBV12-4	TRBJ1-5	CASSLAGTARNQPQHF
TRBV14	TRBJ2-1	CASRQLLGDEQFF
TRBV7-9	TRBJ1-5	CASSLASGEGQPQHF
TRBV7-8	TRBJ2-5	CASSLGIGTQYF
TRBV25-1	TRBJ1-4	CASSELGSEKLFF
TRBV6-5	TRBJ1-1	CASSYDRGRATEAFF
TRBV18	TRBJ2-6	CASFTAPSGANVLTF
TRBV18	TRBJ2-1	CASSPSQTSGNEQFF
TRBV29-1	TRBJ2-1	CSVERGSEQFF
TRBV10-3	TRBJ2-7	CAIRAIGTSYEQYF
TRBV20-1	TRBJ2-1	CSARLPNFNEQFF
TRBV10-3	TRBJ1-5	CAIKSDQANMPQHF
TRBV5-1	TRBJ2-1	CASSLVTSGSGDEQFF
TRBV30	TRBJ2-3	CAWSGGVQPRTDTQYF